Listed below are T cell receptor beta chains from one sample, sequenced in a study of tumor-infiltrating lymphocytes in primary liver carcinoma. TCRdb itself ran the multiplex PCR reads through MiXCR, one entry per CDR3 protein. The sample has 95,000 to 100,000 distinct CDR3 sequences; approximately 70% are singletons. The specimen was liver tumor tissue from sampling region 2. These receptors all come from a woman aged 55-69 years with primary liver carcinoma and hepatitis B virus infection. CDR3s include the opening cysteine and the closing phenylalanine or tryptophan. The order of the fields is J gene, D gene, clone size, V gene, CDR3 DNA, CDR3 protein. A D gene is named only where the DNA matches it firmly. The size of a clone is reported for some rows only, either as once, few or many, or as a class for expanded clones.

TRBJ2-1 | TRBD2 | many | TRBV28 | TGTGCCAGCAGTCTCAGCGGGAGACGATACAATGAGCAGTTCTTC | CASSLSGRRYNEQFF
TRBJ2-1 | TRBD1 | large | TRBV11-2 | TGTGCCAGCAGCTTAACCCACGGACAGGGGTACAGGGGTGAGCAGTTCTTC | CASSLTHGQGYRGEQFF
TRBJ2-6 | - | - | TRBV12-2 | TGTGCATCGGACCGCGGGGGCTCTGGAGTCAACGTCCTGACTTTC | CASDRGGSGVNVLTF
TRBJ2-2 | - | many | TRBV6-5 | TGTGCCAGCATCCCTGCTGGCAGGGAGTTGGTTACCGGGGAGCTGTTTTTT | CASIPAGRELVTGELFF
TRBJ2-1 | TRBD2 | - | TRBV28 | TGTGCCAGCAGTTCCCTACCGACTAGCGGGAGATATGAGCAGTTCTTC | CASSSLPTSGRYEQFF
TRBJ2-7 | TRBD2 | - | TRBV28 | TGCGAAGGGGGGCTAGCGGGCTACGAGCAGTACTTC | CEGGLAGYEQYF
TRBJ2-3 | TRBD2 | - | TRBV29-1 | TGCAGCGTCGAGGGCGGGAGAGGCACAGATGCCCAGTATTTT | CSVEGGRGTDAQYF
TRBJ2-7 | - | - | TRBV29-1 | TGCGACATTGAAGACAAAGGCCGCGAGCAGTACTTC | CDIEDKGREQYF
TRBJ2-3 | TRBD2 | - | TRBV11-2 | TGTGCTAGCAGCTCGGGACTAGCGGGACCAGATACGCACTATTTC | CASSSGLAGPDTHYF
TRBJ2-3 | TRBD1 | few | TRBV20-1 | TGCAGTGGGGACAGGGGTAGCGCTAGCACAGATACGCAGTATTTT | CSGDRGSASTDTQYF
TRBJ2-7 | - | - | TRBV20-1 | TGTAGTGCCGAACGGTTTGCGGAGTGGGGAAACTACGAGCAGTACTTC | CSAERFAEWGNYEQYF
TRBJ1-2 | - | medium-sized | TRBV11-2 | TGTGCCAGCAGCTTAGGGTCAGGGCTTGGCTACACCTTC | CASSLGSGLGYTF
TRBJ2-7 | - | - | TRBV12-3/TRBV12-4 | TGTGCCAGCAGCTCACAGGGAGGGGAGCAGTACTTC | CASSSQGGEQYF
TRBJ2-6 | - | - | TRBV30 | TGTGCCTGGAGTGTATTGGGAACTGGGGCCATCGTCCTGACTTTC | CAWSVLGTGAIVLTF
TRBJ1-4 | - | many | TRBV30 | TGTGCCTGGAGTAAAATGGACAGCGAAAAACTGTTTTTT | CAWSKMDSEKLFF
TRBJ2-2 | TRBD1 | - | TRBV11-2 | TGTACCAGCAGCTTAGATAGCAGGGGGTACACCGGGGAGCTGTTTTTC | CTSSLDSRGYTGELFF
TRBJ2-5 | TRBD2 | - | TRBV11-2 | TGTGCCAGCAGCTCTACCAGCGGGATAGAGACCCAGTACTTC | CASSSTSGIETQYF